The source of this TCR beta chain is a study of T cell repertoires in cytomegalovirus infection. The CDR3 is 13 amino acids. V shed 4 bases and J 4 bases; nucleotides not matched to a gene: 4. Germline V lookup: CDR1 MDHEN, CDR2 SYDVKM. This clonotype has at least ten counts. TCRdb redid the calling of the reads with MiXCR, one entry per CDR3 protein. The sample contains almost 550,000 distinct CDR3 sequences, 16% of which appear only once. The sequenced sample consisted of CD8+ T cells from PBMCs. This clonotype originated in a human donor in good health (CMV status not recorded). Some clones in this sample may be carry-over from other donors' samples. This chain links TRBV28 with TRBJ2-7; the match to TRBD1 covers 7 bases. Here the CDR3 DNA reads TGTGCCAGCAGTTCCGGGACAGAGTACGAGCAGTACTTC. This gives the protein CASSSGTEYEQYF.